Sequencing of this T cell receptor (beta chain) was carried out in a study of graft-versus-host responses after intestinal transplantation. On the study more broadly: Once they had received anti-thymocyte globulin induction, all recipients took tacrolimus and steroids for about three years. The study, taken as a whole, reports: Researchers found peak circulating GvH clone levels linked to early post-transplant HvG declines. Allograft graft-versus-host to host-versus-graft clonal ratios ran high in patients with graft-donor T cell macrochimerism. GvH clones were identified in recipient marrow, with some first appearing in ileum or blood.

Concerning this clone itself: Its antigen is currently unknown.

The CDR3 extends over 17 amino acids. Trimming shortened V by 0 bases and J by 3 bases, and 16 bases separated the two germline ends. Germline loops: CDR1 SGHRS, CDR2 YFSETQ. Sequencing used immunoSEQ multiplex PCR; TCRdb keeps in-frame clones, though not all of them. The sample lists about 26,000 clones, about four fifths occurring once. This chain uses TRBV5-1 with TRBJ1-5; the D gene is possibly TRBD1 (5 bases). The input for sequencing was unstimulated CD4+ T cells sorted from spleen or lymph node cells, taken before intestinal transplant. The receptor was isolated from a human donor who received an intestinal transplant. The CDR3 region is CASSLGPAGFNNQPQHF. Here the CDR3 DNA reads TGCGCCAGCAGCTTGGGTCCGGCAGGGTTTAACAATCAGCCCCAGCATTTT. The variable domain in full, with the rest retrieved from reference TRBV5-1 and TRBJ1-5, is KAGVTQTPRYLIKTRGQQVTLSCSPISGHRSVSWYQQTPGQGLQFLFEYFSETQRNKGNFPGRFSGRQFSNSRSEMNVSTLELGDSALYLCASSLGPAGFNNQPQHFGDGTRLSIL.